This TCR beta chain was sequenced during a study of cytomegalovirus exposure and HLA in healthy donors. Regarding the study as a whole: V- and J-gene trimming of TCR beta was linked (in a later analysis) to a missense DCLRE1C variant.

In the case of this clone: Its specificity is unknown.

CDR1 and CDR2 (germline): SGDLS, YYNGEE. V trimming: 0 bases; J trimming: 6 bases; junction bases outside the gene matches: 13. The CDR3 covers 17 residues. PCR used 60 Vbeta primers and 13 Jbeta primers. Generated by immunoSEQ multiplex PCR, the TCRdb table keeps only in-frame clones and is missing some. This table holds about 130,000 clones, approximately 83% found once. The origin of this receptor is a girl aged 2-15 years in good health and CMV-seronegative. Sequencing was done on a sample of PBMCs. This chain links TRBV9 with TRBJ1-2; 8 positions match TRBD1. In DNA form, the CDR3 reads TGTGCCAGCAGCGTAGAGGGGGCCAGGGGGCGACATCATGGCTACACCTTC. Protein product: CASSVEGARGRHHGYTF.